This T cell receptor beta chain is drawn from a study of T cells in Graves' hyperthyroidism and ophthalmopathy. V lost 1 base and J lost 2, with 7 bases in between. This CDR3 is 14 amino acids long. CDR1 SGHRS and CDR2 YFSETQ come from the germline V gene. RNA transcripts were the template for amplifying TCR beta CDR3 regions. The HTBI primer set drove a first-round RT-PCR of the TCR CDR3. MiXCR, run by TCRdb on the multiplex PCR reads, gives a single entry per CDR3 protein. Altogether about 270,000 distinct CDR3 sequences are present, around 26% being singletons, with the ten largest covering around 32%.

Sample: blood. This TCR was recovered from a woman in her 40s with Graves' ophthalmopathy. The chain is built from TRBV5-1 and TRBJ1-5; D ambiguous. CDR3 protein: CASSLPRGNQPQHF. CDR3 coding DNA: TGCGCCAGCAGCTTGCCCCGTGGCAATCAGCCCCAGCATTTT.